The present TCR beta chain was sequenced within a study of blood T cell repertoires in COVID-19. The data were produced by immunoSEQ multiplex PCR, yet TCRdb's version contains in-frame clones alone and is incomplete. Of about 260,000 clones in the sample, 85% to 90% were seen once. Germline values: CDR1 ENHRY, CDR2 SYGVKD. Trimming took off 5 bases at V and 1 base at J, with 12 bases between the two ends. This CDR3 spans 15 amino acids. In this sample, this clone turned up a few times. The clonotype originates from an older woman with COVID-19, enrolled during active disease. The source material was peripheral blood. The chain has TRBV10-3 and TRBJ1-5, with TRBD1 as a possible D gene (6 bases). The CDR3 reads CAISKQGTSNQPQHF. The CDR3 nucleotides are TGTGCCATCAGTAAACAGGGAACGAGCAATCAGCCCCAGCATTTT.